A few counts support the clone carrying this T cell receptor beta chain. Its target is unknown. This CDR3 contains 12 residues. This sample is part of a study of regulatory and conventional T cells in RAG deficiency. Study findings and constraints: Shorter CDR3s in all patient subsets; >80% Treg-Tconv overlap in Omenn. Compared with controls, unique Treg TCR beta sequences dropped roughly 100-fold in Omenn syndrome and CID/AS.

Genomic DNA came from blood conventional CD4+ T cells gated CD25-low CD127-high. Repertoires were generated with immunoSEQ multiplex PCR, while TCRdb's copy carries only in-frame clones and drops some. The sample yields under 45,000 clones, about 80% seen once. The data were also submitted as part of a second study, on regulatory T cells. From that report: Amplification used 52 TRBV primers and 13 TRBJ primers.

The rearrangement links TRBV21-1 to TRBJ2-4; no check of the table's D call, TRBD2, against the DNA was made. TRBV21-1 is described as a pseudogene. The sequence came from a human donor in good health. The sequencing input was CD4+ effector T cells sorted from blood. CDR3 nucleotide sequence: TGTGCCAGCAGCAGGGACTTGGACATTCAGTACTTC. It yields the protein CASSRDLDIQYF.